This paragraph covers one T cell receptor beta chain sequence. Its antigen is not identified. V lost 2 bases to trimming and J lost 4 bases, with 7 bases between them. The germline V gene has CDR1 SGHNT and CDR2 YYREEE (reference sequence). This CDR3 spans 14 amino acids. With 60 Vbeta and 13 Jbeta primers, the PCR was carried out. TCRdb's copy holds only in-frame clones and misses some; the assay was immunoSEQ multiplex PCR. The sample has more than 100,000 clones; over 70% are singletons. This entry belongs to a study of cytomegalovirus exposure and HLA in healthy donors. Study-level findings and limits: Later analysis suggested links between common viral pathogens and several top significant clusters.

Specimen: PBMCs. The TCR sequence derives from a woman younger than 35 in good health and CMV-seronegative. The V gene is TRBV5-4, the J gene TRBJ2-6; D call uncertain. CDR3 sequence: CASSLAPGANVLTF. The CDR3 nucleotides read TGTGCCAGCAGCTTAGCCCCCGGGGCCAACGTCCTGACTTTC.